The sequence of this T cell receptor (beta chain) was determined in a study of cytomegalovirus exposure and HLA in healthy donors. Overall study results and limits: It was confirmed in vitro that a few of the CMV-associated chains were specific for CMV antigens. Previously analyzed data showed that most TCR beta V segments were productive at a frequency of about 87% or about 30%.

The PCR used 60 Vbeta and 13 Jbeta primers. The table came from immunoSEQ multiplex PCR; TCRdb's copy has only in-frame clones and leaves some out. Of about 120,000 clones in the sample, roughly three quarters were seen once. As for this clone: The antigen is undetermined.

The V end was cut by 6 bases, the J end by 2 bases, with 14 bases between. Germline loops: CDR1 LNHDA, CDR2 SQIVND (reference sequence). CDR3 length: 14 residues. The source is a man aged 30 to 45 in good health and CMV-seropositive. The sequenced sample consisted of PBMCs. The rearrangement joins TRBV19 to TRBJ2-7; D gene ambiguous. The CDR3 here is CASRVSPGTYEQYF. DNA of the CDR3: TGTGCCAGTAGGGTTTCACCAGGAACCTACGAGCAGTACTTC.